Below, 26 T cell receptor beta chains from the same sample are listed, as sequenced in a study of OX40 agonist ivuxolimab in advanced cancers. TCRdb keeps only in-frame clones here, not all; method: immunoSEQ multiplex PCR. The sample lists approximately 21,000 clones, more than 65% occurring once. Here the sequenced sample was CD4+ or CD8+ T cells sorted from blood, taken in a trial of the OX40 agonist ivuxolimab. Receptors originate from an adult with an advanced solid tumor such as melanoma, head and neck, liver or kidney cancer.

This chain links TRBV9 with TRBJ1-3; 8 positions match TRBD1. The CDR3 consists of 15 residues. V lost 3 bases and J lost 11; bases outside the gene matches: 13. Germline CDR1 is SGDLS and CDR2 is YYNGEE. In DNA, the CDR3 is TGTGCCAGCAGCGGAGGACAGGGTGATATTATGGCCATATATTTT. It specifies CASSGGQGDIMAIYF.

The chain links TRBV6-6 to TRBJ2-7; TRBD1 is a possible D gene (5 bases). CDR1 is MNHNY and CDR2 is SVGAGI in the germline V gene (reference sequence). With 5 bases removed from V and 3 bases from J, the gap between germline ends came to 14 bases. The CDR3 is 14 amino acids. This CDR3 reads CASSPTDTFYEQYF. The CDR3 DNA follows: TGTGCCAGCAGTCCAACGGACACTTTCTACGAGCAGTACTTC.

V is TRBV29-1 and J is TRBJ1-1, with a tentative D call TRBD1 (5 bases). The CDR3 runs to 14 residues. CDR1 SQVTM and CDR2 ANQGSEA come from the germline V gene. The germline V and J ends were trimmed by 0 bases and 2 bases, with 10 bases remaining between them. The CDR3 sequence: CSVEDGTGNTEAFF. DNA for the CDR3: TGCAGCGTTGAAGACGGGACGGGAAACACTGAAGCTTTCTTT.

The chain employs TRBV6-4 and TRBJ2-5; TRBD2 is a possible D gene (6 bases). CDR3 length equals 14 residues. Germline-derived CDR1 and CDR2 are MRHNA and SNTAGT. Trimming removed 5 bases at V and 5 bases at J, with 15 bases between. The CDR3 sequence is CASSLSSRGETQYF. CDR3 DNA sequence: TGTGCCAGCAGTTTAAGTAGCCGGGGGGAGACCCAGTACTTC.

The chain recombines TRBV7-9 with TRBJ2-1; maybe TRBD2 (6 bases). Trimming removed 4 bases from V and 7 bases from J, with 8 bases in between. CDR1 and CDR2 (germline): SEHNR, FQNEAQ (reference sequence). This CDR3 spans 12 amino acids. This CDR3 is CASSSRGNEQFF. CDR3 bases: TGTGCCAGCAGCTCCCGGGGGAATGAGCAGTTCTTC.

The chain has TRBV28 and TRBJ1-3; maybe TRBD1 (5 bases). Germline-derived CDR1 and CDR2 are MDHEN and SYDVKM. This CDR3 region has 16 residues. Trimming took 1 base from V and 0 from J, leaving 10 bases between them. The CDR3 loop reads CASSLYSGTSGNTIYF. Here the CDR3 DNA reads TGTGCCAGCAGTTTATATTCAGGGACCTCTGGAAACACCATATATTTT.

This clone has just a few counts. V and J are TRBV5-1 and TRBJ2-7, with TRBD2 as a possible D gene (6 bases). V lost 4 bases and J 2 bases, leaving 19 bases between the germline ends. The CDR3 covers 16 residues. Looked up from germline, CDR1 is SGHRS and CDR2 is YFSETQ. As DNA, the CDR3 is TGCGCCAGCAGCGTGGGAGCCGGGACTGCTACCTACGAGCAGTACTTC. Protein: CASSVGAGTATYEQYF.

The genes are TRBV7-9 and TRBJ2-3; 12 bases agree with TRBD2. V lost 1 base and J lost 6; bases outside the gene matches: 8. This CDR3 has 17 residues. CDR1 is SEHNR, CDR2 FQNEAQ, per germline (reference sequence). Written as DNA, the CDR3 is TGTGCCAGCAGCTTAGAAGGGAGACTAGCGGGAGAGGATACGCAGTATTTT. It specifies CASSLEGRLAGEDTQYF.

The J gene is TRBJ2-7, the V gene TRBV9, with 8 bases lining up with TRBD2. This CDR3 region has 14 residues. The V segment lost 0 bases and the J segment 5 bases; nucleotides outside the gene matches: 4. Germline values: CDR1 SGDLS, CDR2 YYNGEE. CDR3 coding DNA: TGTGCCAGCAGCGTAGTAGGGCGGGAGGACGAGCAGTACTTC. Residues: CASSVVGREDEQYF.

This chain links TRBV28 with TRBJ1-4, with a weak D call TRBD1 (5 bases). V lost 3 bases, J lost 4 bases, and 15 bases lay in between. CDR3 length equals 16 residues. CDR1 and CDR2 (germline): MDHEN, SYDVKM. CDR3 region: CASSFDSRGFNEKLFF. CDR3 nucleotides: TGTGCCAGCAGTTTCGATTCGCGGGGGTTTAATGAAAAACTGTTTTTT.

The gene calls are TRBV10-1 and TRBJ2-7, with TRBD1 matching over 7 bases. This CDR3 contains 15 residues. From germline, CDR1 is WNHNN and CDR2 SYGVQD (reference sequence). V shed 0 bases, J shed 3 bases, and the junction held 5 bases outside the gene matches. The CDR3 DNA follows: TGCGCCAGCAGTGAGTCGGCGACAGGGATCTACGAGCAGTACTTC. This sequence encodes CASSESATGIYEQYF.

The chain recombines TRBV9 with TRBJ2-7; 10 bases are a match to TRBD1. Germline values: CDR1 SGDLS, CDR2 YYNGEE. The CDR3 is 15 residues long. V dropped 0 bases and J dropped 2; count of bases not matched to a gene: 2. Written as DNA, the CDR3 is TGTGCCAGCAGCGTAGGACAGGGGGCAACCTACGAGCAGTACTTC. It yields the protein CASSVGQGATYEQYF.

The genes are TRBV27 and TRBJ2-7; 8 nucleotides align to TRBD1. This CDR3 spans 14 amino acids. With 3 bases clipped from V and 7 bases from J, the junction kept 8 bases outside the gene matches. In germline, CDR1 is MNHEY, CDR2 SMNVEV (reference sequence). The DNA for the CDR3 is TGTGCCAGCAGTTTGGCGCGGACAGGGTTTGAGCAGTACTTC. Its translation: CASSLARTGFEQYF.

Here the CDR3 reads CASSDLAVLGADTQYF. In DNA, the CDR3 is TGTGCCAGCAGTGACTTAGCGGTCCTCGGGGCGGATACGCAGTATTTT. V usage is TRBV6-1 and J usage is TRBJ2-3; TRBD2 is a possible D gene (6 bases). CDR3 length equals 16 residues. Trimming took 3 bases from V and 6 from J, leaving 19 bases between them. CDR1 is MNHNS, CDR2 SASEGT, per germline.

Relative to its sample, this clone is medium-sized. The CDR3 nucleotides read TGTGCCTGCGGGATCAGCTCCTACGAGCAGTACTTC. It specifies CACGISSYEQYF. The chain couples TRBV30 to TRBJ2-7; D might be TRBD2 (5 bases). The germline V and J ends were trimmed by 6 bases and 0 bases, with 9 bases remaining between them. The CDR3 is 12 amino acids. From germline, CDR1 is GTSNPN and CDR2 SVGIG (reference sequence).

V gene TRBV6-1 combines with J gene TRBJ2-2; D not certain. This CDR3 contains 14 residues. V gave up 7 bases and J gave up 4 bases, with 13 bases separating them. Germline V gives CDR1 MNHNS, CDR2 SASEGT. The chain's CDR3 is CASNELAFTGELFF. For the CDR3, the DNA is TGTGCCAGCAACGAATTAGCTTTCACCGGGGAGCTGTTTTTT.

This rearrangement joins TRBV29-1 to TRBJ2-2, with a weak D call TRBD1 (6 bases). Germline V gene lookup returns CDR1 SQVTM and CDR2 ANQGSEA. This CDR3 is built from 11 residues. Deletions cut 5 bases from V and 6 bases from J, with 7 bases between. The CDR3: CSVRTAGELFF. The CDR3 coding sequence is TGCAGCGTTCGGACAGCCGGGGAGCTGTTTTTT.

The chain employs TRBV6-6 and TRBJ1-3; TRBD1 matches at 8 bases. The CDR3 consists of 15 residues. Germline loops: CDR1 MNHNY, CDR2 SVGAGI (reference sequence). V dropped 5 bases and J dropped 2; count of bases not matched to a gene: 5. The CDR3 DNA follows: TGTGCCAGCAGTGATACAGGGGGTCCTGGAAACACCATATATTTT. This translates into CASSDTGGPGNTIYF.

This sequence joins TRBV2 and TRBJ2-5; TRBD2 might be the D (6 bases). The V gene lost 4 bases and the J gene lost 5 bases, with 8 bases spanning the gap. The CDR3 sequence is 12 residues long. Germline values: CDR1 SNHLY, CDR2 FYNNEI. The CDR3 loop is CASSGLVETQYF. In DNA form, the CDR3 reads TGTGCCAGCAGTGGACTAGTTGAGACCCAGTACTTC.

This chain joins TRBV27 and TRBJ1-5; D is undetermined. Germline V CDR1 and CDR2: MNHEY, SMNVEV (reference sequence). The length of the CDR3 is 15 residues. Trimming removed 0 bases at V and 5 bases at J, with 11 bases between. The CDR3 region has the DNA TGTGCCAGCAGTTTATCCCCCAGCAGCCATCAGCCCCAGCATTTT. Protein sequence: CASSLSPSSHQPQHF.

V is TRBV14 and J is TRBJ2-7; D perhaps matches TRBD1 (6 bases). This CDR3 contains 14 residues. Germline assignment: CDR1 SGHDN and CDR2 FVKESK. The V end lost 3 bases, the J end lost 3 bases, and 12 bases lay between the germline ends. CDR3 in amino acids: CASSHARQVYEQYF. The CDR3 nucleotides are TGTGCCAGCAGCCACGCTCGACAGGTCTACGAGCAGTACTTC. The whole variable domain, filled in from reference TRBV14 and TRBJ2-7, reads EAGVTQFPSHSVIEKGQTVTLRCDPISGHDNLYWYRRVMGKEIKFLLHFVKESKQDESGMPNNRFLAERTGGTYSTLKVQPAELEDSGVYFCASSHARQVYEQYFGPGTRLTVT.

The rearrangement links TRBV6-4 to TRBJ2-3; D unresolved. The CDR3 contains 13 residues. Trimming took off 3 bases at V and 2 bases at J, with 6 bases between the two ends. Germline CDR1 MRHNA, CDR2 SNTAGT. Here the CDR3 reads CASSEGVTDTQYF. The CDR3 region has the DNA TGTGCCAGCAGTGAGGGCGTCACAGATACGCAGTATTTT.

This clone was seen only once. The genes are TRBV9 and TRBJ2-3, with D perhaps assigned TRBD1 or TRBD2 (7 bases each). V was shortened by 4 bases and J by 1 base, with 16 bases between the two germline ends. The CDR3 consists of 16 residues. Germline-derived CDR1 and CDR2 are SGDLS and YYNGEE. The CDR3 nucleotides are TGTGCCAGCAGCCCTACAGGGGCGGGGGGCACAGATACGCAGTATTTT. Translation: CASSPTGAGGTDTQYF. The whole variable domain, filled in from reference TRBV9 and TRBJ2-3, reads DSGVTQTPKHLITATGQRVTLRCSPRSGDLSVYWYQQSLDQGLQFLIQYYNGEERAKGNILERFSAQQFPDLHSELNLSSLELGDSALYFCASSPTGAGGTDTQYFGPGTRLTVL.

In DNA form, the CDR3 reads TGCGCCAGCAGCATCGAGGGCCGTTATACCGGGGAGCTGTTTTTT. This encodes CASSIEGRYTGELFF. The chain employs TRBV4-1 and TRBJ2-2, with a weak D call TRBD2 (5 bases). Germline V gene sequence: CDR1 MGHRA, CDR2 YSYEKL. Trimming took off 5 bases at V and 5 bases at J, with 15 bases between the two ends. The CDR3 is 15 residues long.

CDR3 sequence reads: CATSLDRATNEKLFF. The CDR3 bases are TGTGCCACCAGCTTGGACAGGGCCACTAATGAAAAACTGTTTTTT. The chain is built from TRBV15 and TRBJ1-4; 8 nucleotides align to TRBD1. Germline trimming cut 5 bases from V and 2 bases from J; bases unmatched to any gene: 4. The CDR3 runs 15 residues. Germline CDR1 LNHNV, CDR2 YYDKDF (reference sequence).

This chain links TRBV27 with TRBJ1-5; possible D gene TRBD1, 6 bases. V lost 5 bases, J lost 6 bases, and 14 bases lay in between. The CDR3 has 14 amino acids. In germline, CDR1 is MNHEY, CDR2 SMNVEV (reference sequence). As DNA, the CDR3 is TGTGCCAGCAGTCCACAGGGTGTGGCTCAGCCCCAGCATTTT. Its protein is CASSPQGVAQPQHF.